Described below is a single TCR beta chain sequence and its context. Its antigen is still unknown. Within one base of it there is no much larger clone, and no base qualities were kept. These data are taken from a study of cytomegalovirus exposure and HLA in healthy donors (dated by TCRdb to 2017 to 2019). Describing the broader study: In an earlier analysis of 587 of the donors, 276 Gb of sequence data and 100 million or so unique TCR beta sequences from about 180 million T cells were reported. A handful of DR-DQ haplotypes were handled as single units for association and clustering because linkage in the cohort was strong. In the later analysis, no new phenotypic data were used to find candidate immune exposures; instead, reliance was placed on TCR beta sequences and their occurrence across donors. Every discovery cohort repertoire had been produced on one sequencing platform. A later analysis re-analyzed previously published TCR beta repertoires from 600 to 850 donors and added high-resolution HLA genotyping to study TCR occurrence patterns. To decide whether each TCR beta V gene segment behaved as functional or pseudogenic, an earlier analysis of approximately 590 of the donors relied on high-throughput TCR beta sequencing. The study profiled the T cell repertoires of fewer than 850 subjects by immunosequencing and related them to cytomegalovirus serostatus. Besides the first cohort of roughly 640 subjects, a separate validation cohort made up of around 120 different subjects was used. HLA typing covered class I and class II loci at four-digit resolution. Among about 360 genotyped donors of the cohort, an average of approximately 250,000 unique TCR beta nucleotide sequences were sequenced per donor, around 20% of them non-productive. About 330 gigabases of sequencing data and 91 million or so unique TCR sequences made up an early release that covered under 750 HLA-typed donors. To predict cytomegalovirus infection status, the study brought together high-throughput TCR immunosequencing, statistical association of individual TCRs with disease status, and machine learning. Typing coverage varied by locus: 629-630 donors for A, B, C, DRB1 and DQB1; approximately 520 for DQA1; more than 600 for DPA1; roughly 450 for DPB1. Donor age, sex, ethnicity and CMV serostatus were compiled together with the repertoire data. A later genetic analysis took genome-wide SNP genotypes for about 65% of the 666 donors and used that subset as a discovery cohort. The aim of the study was to test whether cataloging public T cell receptors could identify signatures of past pathogen exposure. Of the 398 genotyped donors, 75% to 85% were placed in the genetic ancestry cluster associated with self-reported Caucasian donors. Study-wide findings and limitations: CMV serostatus was the only immune exposure information available for the cohort. In a later analysis, several top co-occurrence clusters were reported to appear linked to parvovirus B19, influenza, CMV and Epstein-Barr virus. In this cohort, only TCR beta chains were sequenced, and detectable features were limited by the absence of alpha or paired-chain data. In a later analysis, most CMV-associated TCR beta chains were found to appear HLA-restricted, with HLA associations seemingly driven largely by CMV exposure. Because counts were too low, fewer than 20 rarely observed V segments, including chromosome 9 orphons, were excluded from the earlier analysis of 587 of the donors. Strong co-occurrence of HLA alleles, especially DR and DQ, made assigning TCR associations to individual alleles difficult. A group of highly shared sequence variants was considered likely to be a technical artifact of the sequencing pipeline. The presence/absence analyses assumed that sequencing depth was roughly uniform across donors, and that assumption may not be true. The study listed 150 to 200 TCR beta chains as associated with cytomegalovirus. Most TCR sequences were seen in very few donors, while some public TCRs were found in many individuals. In both the original and validation cohorts, the classifier was reported to diagnose cytomegalovirus status with high specificity and sensitivity. The authors suggested that the approach could potentially be generalized to other disease states and immunological phenotypes. In a later analysis, the rate of TCR association differed among HLA loci, with DRB1 alleles having the most associated TCRs and HLA-C alleles having the fewest. In an earlier analysis of 450 to 750 of the donors, most TCR beta V segments appeared in productive rearrangements about 90% or about 30% of the time, broadly matching IMGT annotations. Some IMGT-functional V segments, including TRBV6-2 and TRBV6-3, could not be told apart with the 87-base-pair reads, so those segments were excluded. Because HLA typing was unavailable for some donors at each locus, only the typed subset was used in association tests. In a later analysis, 16,951 TCR beta sequences were associated with specific HLA alleles at a false discovery rate of 0.05. In vitro tests confirmed that a few of the cytomegalovirus-associated TCR beta chains recognize cytomegalovirus antigens. A further reported finding was that TCR beta sequences accurately predicted the HLA-A and HLA-B alleles for most subjects in the first cohort. A later genetic analysis reported fewer N-insertions in productive TCRs among donors in an Asian-associated ancestry cluster than the approximately 670-donor mean. Linkage disequilibrium might explain the correlated functional status among segregating V segments, but an unknown experimental factor could not be ruled out. An association between a missense DCLRE1C variant and V-gene and J-gene trimming of TCR beta chains was found in a later genetic analysis and replicated in an independent cohort. A later analysis found that HLA-associated TCR beta chains were more clonally expanded and had lower generation probabilities than equally common non-associated chains.

The cohort consisted of 600 or so healthy bone marrow donors. At the time of sampling, every cohort member was nominally healthy, though immune exposures that went unrecorded were likely present. The donor was CMV seronegative and belonged to the group of several hundred seronegative cohort members. Each donor provided a peripheral blood sample, and peripheral blood mononuclear cells were used for TCR beta sequencing. The Qiagen DNeasy Blood Extraction Kit was used to extract genomic DNA from the blood cell samples. The library was obtained by the immunoSEQ multiplex PCR assay. A mixture of 60 forward primers for TCR Vbeta segments and 13 reverse primers for TCR Jbeta segments was used in the multiplex PCR. A multiplex PCR assay on genomic DNA amplified the CDR3 region of rearranged TCR beta genes. The amplified TCR beta libraries were sequenced on the Illumina HiSeq System as 87-base-pair reads. In the authors' own workflow: In a later analysis, tens of millions of unique TCR beta chains were counted across the 500 to 850 repertoires, and around 10 million of these chains were shared by at least two donors. Raw reads were error-corrected and collapsed into unique sequences with a nearest-neighbor algorithm that merged closely related sequences to remove PCR and sequencing errors. Alignment of CDR3 sequences to IMGT reference sequences was used to assign V, D and J gene segments. For a sequence to be retained, at least a six-nucleotide match to both a V gene segment and a J gene segment was required. A rearrangement counted as productive if the CDR3 had no stop codons and remained in frame with V and J, and every other rearrangement counted as non-productive. Following IMGT convention, CDR3 was defined as the stretch from the second conserved V-encoded cysteine up to the conserved J-encoded phenylalanine. In an earlier analysis of 500 to 650 of the donors, sequences lacking an unambiguous match to a single V gene segment were excluded. An earlier analysis of several hundred of the donors called V segments functional above 56.7% productive rearrangements and segregating when the between-donor standard deviation exceeded 5%. A statistical classification framework was built for diagnosing cytomegalovirus status from the catalog of TCR beta chain sequences. V and J gene assignment, in a later analysis, came from comparing TCR nucleotide sequences with IMGT/GENE-DB human TR gene sequences. A later analysis assigned CDR3 sequences and most-parsimonious VDJ recombination scenarios with the TCRdist pipeline. In a later analysis, each TCR beta chain was defined by its CDR3 amino acid sequence together with its V-gene family, and reads lacking a unique V-gene family were excluded. In a later analysis, several hundred highly shared, low-generation-probability nucleotide sequences were removed to address suspected cross-contamination and a sequencing artifact. In a later analysis, a clonal expansion index for each public chain was calculated from normalized within-repertoire ranks of inferred template counts. In a later analysis, generation probabilities were computed with a VDJ recombination model fitted to out-of-frame rearrangements, and the resulting probabilities were checked against IGoR. In a later analysis, TCR-TCR, TCR-HLA and TCR-CMV co-occurrence was scored with hypergeometric tests, and a repertoire-size bias correction was applied to TCR pairs. False discovery rates were estimated in a later analysis by permuting HLA or CMV assignments 20 times. A later analysis grouped co-occurring TCRs with DBSCAN, adding TCRdist sequence similarity when clustering within HLA-allele-positive subsets. For co-occurrence clustering, repertoires with fewer than 30,000 or more than 120,000 public chains were excluded, along with five repertoires with anomalous nucleotide sharing. In TCRdb, the immuneACCESS table is reduced to in-frame sequences with V and J assigned. These tables do not hold every clone; where another copy was compared, an unresolved V gene accounts for under half, and the others remain unexplained. V and J calls and clone size are those listed in that table; D and trimming were worked out from the DNA. A total of around 110,000 clones appear in this sample, approximately 71% of them only once. The top ten clonotypes cover 2.5% of the sample.

From the cysteine through the phenylalanine, the CDR3 covers 17 amino acids. Only the CDR3 part of the read is kept: 51 bases, read in frame from the first base. The junction carries 15 bases between V and J, which are trimmed by 3 bases and 0 bases respectively. For CDR1 and CDR2, the germline V gene lists MDHEN and SYDVKM. The sequence joins TRBV28 to TRBJ1-3; no D gene call is confident. This TCR came from a middle-aged man in good health and CMV-seronegative. The sequenced sample was PBMCs. The DNA sequence reads TGTGCCAGCAGTTTCTTGGTCCCGCTGAGCTCTGGAAACACCATATATTTT. Its amino acids are CASSFLVPLSSGNTIYF. The entire variable domain, with the stretches around the CDR3 drawn from the reference TRBV28 and TRBJ1-3 proteins, is DVKVTQSSRYLVKRTGEKVFLECVQDMDHENMFWYRQDPGLGLRLIYFSYDVKMKEKGDIPEGYSVSREKKERFSLILESASTNQTSMYLCASSFLVPLSSGNTIYFGEGSWLTVV.